These 20 T cell receptor beta chains came from one sample sequenced in a study of shared clonotypes between healthy human individuals (dated by TCRdb to 2018 to 2020). The library was produced with the immunoSEQ multiplex PCR assay. The source is immuneACCESS, and TCRdb retained only in-frame sequences with V and J called. Part of the clones is not carried over; for the studies checked, unresolved V genes explain less than half of this, and the remainder is unexplained. In all, the sample holds 2,100,000 or so clones, and 95% of those were seen once. The ten largest clones take up roughly 0.13% of the sample. Material: naive CD4+ T cells sorted from blood. The sample's cell subset or site label, decoded: CD45RA+ positively selected. The receptors come from a man younger than 35 in good health.

This clone was counted only a few times. This chain uses TRBV10-2 with TRBJ1-2, with D perhaps matching TRBD1 (6 bases). The CDR3 is 13 residues long. The germline V gene encodes CDR1 WSHSY and CDR2 SAAADI. The ends were cut back, 3 bases at V and 6 bases at J, with 11 bases in the middle. CDR3 sequence: CASSDGQWDGYTF. The CDR3, as DNA: TGCGCCAGCAGTGATGGACAGTGGGATGGCTACACCTTC.

V is TRBV2 and J is TRBJ1-4; the D gene is possibly TRBD1 (5 bases). Germline V CDR1 and CDR2: SNHLY, FYNNEI. The CDR3 runs to 15 residues. V gave up 4 bases and J gave up 5 bases, with 14 bases separating them. The CDR3 loop is CASSVRGGVNEKLFF. The CDR3 nucleotides read TGTGCCAGCAGTGTTCGCGGGGGGGTAAATGAAAAACTGTTTTTT.

As for this clone: Distinct nucleotide sequences in the sample also encode this CDR3. This rearrangement joins TRBV5-1 to TRBJ2-3; D uncertain. CDR3 size: 14 residues. V was shortened by 0 bases and J by 0 bases, with 5 bases between the two germline ends. The germline gives CDR1 SGHRS, CDR2 YFSETQ. This CDR3 reads CASSLETSTDTQYF. CDR3 DNA: TGCGCCAGCAGCTTGGAAACGAGCACAGATACGCAGTATTTT.

The rearrangement links TRBV5-4 to TRBJ2-3, with D uncertain. V lost 4 bases and J lost 5, with 11 bases in between. Germline V gives CDR1 SGHNT, CDR2 YYREEE (reference sequence). The CDR3 has 13 residues. The DNA of the CDR3 is TGTGCCAGCAGCCTCCCCGATCAAGATACGCAGTATTTT. Translation: CASSLPDQDTQYF. Filled out from reference TRBV5-4 and TRBJ2-3, the complete variable domain reads ETGVTQSPTHLIKTRGQQVTLRCSSQSGHNTVSWYQQALGQGPQFIFQYYREEENGRGNFPPRFSGLQFPNYSSELNVNALELDDSALYLCASSLPDQDTQYFGPGTRLTVL.

CDR3 in DNA: TGTGCCAGCAGGGGAGGGGGCGCGGACACCGGGGAGCTGTTTTTT. Encoded protein: CASRGGGADTGELFF. This chain connects TRBV5-4 to TRBJ2-2; the D call may be TRBD1 or TRBD2 (7 bases each). The V end lost 5 bases, the J end lost 3 bases, and 14 bases lay between the germline ends. This CDR3 region has 15 residues. Looked up from germline, CDR1 is SGHNT and CDR2 is YYREEE (reference sequence).

The V and J genes are TRBV19 and TRBJ2-3, with D possibly TRBD1 on 5 matching bases. The length of the CDR3 is 15 residues. CDR1 is LNHDA, CDR2 SQIVND, per germline (reference sequence). Trimming removed 3 bases from V and 6 bases from J, with 16 bases in between. The CDR3, as DNA: TGTGCCAGTAGTATGCCAGGGATGAATGCCGATACGCAGTATTTT. Residues: CASSMPGMNADTQYF.

J is TRBJ1-5 and V is TRBV28; 8 bases agree with TRBD1. Germline assignment: CDR1 MDHEN and CDR2 SYDVKM. The CDR3 contains 17 residues. After removal of 2 bases from V and 1 base from J, the junction contained 7 bases not matched to a gene. The CDR3 DNA is TGTGCCAGCAGTTTAGCGACAGGGGCTAGCAGCAATCAGCCCCAGCATTTT. Its translation is CASSLATGASSNQPQHF.

This clone was found a few times. J is TRBJ1-2 and V is TRBV6-5, with TRBD1 as a possible D gene (5 bases). This CDR3 is built from 12 residues. V was cut by 6 bases and J by 6 bases, with 11 bases left in between. CDR1 and CDR2 (germline): MNHEY, SVGAGI. The CDR3, as DNA: TGTGCCAGCAGCACCGAGGGACATGGCTACACCTTC. The encoded protein is CASSTEGHGYTF.

This chain connects TRBV11-2 to TRBJ2-7; D not certain. Trimming took off 1 base at V and 5 bases at J, with 3 bases between the two ends. CDR3 size: 11 residues. The germline CDR1 and CDR2 sequences are SGHAT and FQNNGV. The CDR3 DNA follows: TGTGCCAGCAGCTTAGTCCACGAGCAGTACTTC. It is translated as CASSLVHEQYF.

The chain employs TRBV28 and TRBJ2-3, with 14 nucleotides matching TRBD2. Trimming removed 4 bases from V and 5 bases from J; junction bases left unmatched: 11. CDR3 length: 18 amino acids. Germline V gene data show CDR1 as MDHEN and CDR2 as SYDVKM. The CDR3 region has the DNA TGTGCCAGCAGTTCCCGACTAGCGGGGGGGCCGAATGGAGATACGCAGTATTTT. Translating it yields CASSSRLAGGPNGDTQYF.

In its sample, this clone was seen once. This chain uses TRBV27 with TRBJ1-6, with a tentative D call TRBD1 (5 bases). The CDR3 is 18 amino acids. V was trimmed by 5 bases and J by 3 bases, leaving 20 bases between them. Looked up from germline, CDR1 is MNHEY and CDR2 is SMNVEV (reference sequence). The CDR3 sequence is CASSALGTSDFYNSPLHF. CDR3 nucleotides: TGTGCCAGCAGTGCGCTGGGGACGTCCGACTTCTATAATTCACCCCTCCACTTT.

V gene TRBV5-4 combines with J gene TRBJ1-2, with 9 bases lining up with TRBD1. CDR3 length equals 14 residues. J gave up 6 bases and V 4 bases, and 7 bases lay outside the gene matches. Germline V gives CDR1 SGHNT, CDR2 YYREEE (reference sequence). CDR3 protein: CASSRPGTGNGYTF. Written as DNA, the CDR3 is TGTGCCAGCAGCCGTCCCGGGACAGGGAATGGCTACACCTTC. Full variable domain (missing parts from reference TRBV5-4 and TRBJ1-2): ETGVTQSPTHLIKTRGQQVTLRCSSQSGHNTVSWYQQALGQGPQFIFQYYREEENGRGNFPPRFSGLQFPNYSSELNVNALELDDSALYLCASSRPGTGNGYTFGSGTRLTVV.

About this clone itself: The sample holds other DNA sequences that translate to the same CDR3. V gene TRBV7-2 combines with J gene TRBJ1-6; D is ambiguous. Germline V lookup: CDR1 SGHTA, CDR2 FQGNSA. The CDR3 contains 14 residues. V was shortened by 1 base and J by 6 bases, with 7 bases between the two germline ends. In nucleotides, the CDR3 is TGTGCCAGCAGCTTAGGAGGGATTAATTCACCCCTCCACTTT. This encodes CASSLGGINSPLHF.

This clone appeared a single time. V and J are TRBV6-6 and TRBJ1-1; D uncertain. Trimming removed 6 bases at V and 7 bases at J, with 12 bases between. Germline V gene sequence: CDR1 MNHNY, CDR2 SVGAGI (reference sequence). This CDR3 region has 12 residues. This CDR3 reads CASSRDGYEAFF. CDR3 sequence (DNA): TGTGCCAGCAGCCGTGACGGTTATGAAGCTTTCTTT.

The chain couples TRBV28 to TRBJ1-1, with D uncertain. The germline V and J ends were trimmed by 5 bases and 1 base, with 8 bases remaining between them. The CDR3 runs to 13 residues. From germline, CDR1 is MDHEN and CDR2 SYDVKM. The CDR3 reads CASSGEANTEAFF. In DNA, the CDR3 is TGTGCCAGCAGTGGCGAAGCGAACACTGAAGCTTTCTTT. The full variable domain, completed using reference TRBV28 and TRBJ1-1, is DVKVTQSSRYLVKRTGEKVFLECVQDMDHENMFWYRQDPGLGLRLIYFSYDVKMKEKGDIPEGYSVSREKKERFSLILESASTNQTSMYLCASSGEANTEAFFGQGTRLTVV.

This rearrangement joins TRBV28 to TRBJ2-5; D is unclear. Germline V gene data show CDR1 as MDHEN and CDR2 as SYDVKM. V lost 5 bases and J lost 4, with 5 bases in between. CDR3 length equals 11 residues. CDR3 nucleotides: TGTGCCAGCAGTGCCCCAGAGACCCAGTACTTC. Residues: CASSAPETQYF. The full variable domain, rest sourced from reference TRBV28 and TRBJ2-5, is DVKVTQSSRYLVKRTGEKVFLECVQDMDHENMFWYRQDPGLGLRLIYFSYDVKMKEKGDIPEGYSVSREKKERFSLILESASTNQTSMYLCASSAPETQYFGPGTRLLVL.

This sequence joins TRBV18 and TRBJ2-5, with 9 bases matching TRBD1. The germline V gene has CDR1 KGHSH and CDR2 LQKENI. This CDR3 has 15 residues. V trimming: 3 bases; J trimming: 3 bases; junction bases outside the gene matches: 5. The CDR3 loop is CASSPTRTGEETQYF. The CDR3 DNA follows: TGTGCCAGCTCACCCACACGGACAGGGGAAGAGACCCAGTACTTC.

The chain carries TRBV18 and TRBJ2-3; D is uncertain. V shed 0 bases and J shed 4 bases, with 8 bases lying between them. The V gene's germline CDR1 is KGHSH and CDR2 LQKENI. The CDR3 runs 14 residues. CDR3 region: CASSPPLGSDTQYF. In nucleotides, the CDR3 is TGTGCCAGCTCACCACCCCTAGGCTCAGATACGCAGTATTTT.

This clone appeared once. The chain employs TRBV5-1 and TRBJ1-5; D possibly corresponds to TRBD1 (6 bases). Germline V gene data show CDR1 as SGHRS and CDR2 as YFSETQ. This CDR3 comprises 14 residues. V was trimmed by 5 bases and J by 3 bases, leaving 12 bases between them. This chain's CDR3 is CASSPGTPNQPQHF. The CDR3 DNA follows: TGCGCCAGCAGTCCCGGGACACCCAATCAGCCCCAGCATTTT.

The genes are TRBV6-5 and TRBJ2-7, with a possible D match to TRBD2 (6 bases). Germline CDR1 MNHEY, CDR2 SVGAGI. The CDR3 totals 16 residues. Trimming took 4 bases from V and 2 from J, leaving 18 bases between them. CDR3 in DNA: TGTGCCAGCAGTTTCGATTTATTTTCGGGAGCCTACGAGCAGTACTTC. Its translation is CASSFDLFSGAYEQYF.